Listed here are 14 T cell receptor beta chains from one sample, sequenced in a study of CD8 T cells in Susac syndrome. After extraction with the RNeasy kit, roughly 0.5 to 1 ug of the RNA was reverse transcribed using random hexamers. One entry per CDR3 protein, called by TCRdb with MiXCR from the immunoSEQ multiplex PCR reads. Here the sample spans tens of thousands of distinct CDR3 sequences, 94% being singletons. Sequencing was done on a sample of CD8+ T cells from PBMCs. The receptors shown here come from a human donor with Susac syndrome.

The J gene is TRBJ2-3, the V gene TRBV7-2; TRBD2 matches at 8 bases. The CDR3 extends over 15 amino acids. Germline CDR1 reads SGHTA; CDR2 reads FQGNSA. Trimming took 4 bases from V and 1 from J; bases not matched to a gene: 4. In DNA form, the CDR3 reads TGTGCCAGCAGCTGGGATAGCGGGGGCACAGATACGCAGTATTTT. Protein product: CASSWDSGGTDTQYF.

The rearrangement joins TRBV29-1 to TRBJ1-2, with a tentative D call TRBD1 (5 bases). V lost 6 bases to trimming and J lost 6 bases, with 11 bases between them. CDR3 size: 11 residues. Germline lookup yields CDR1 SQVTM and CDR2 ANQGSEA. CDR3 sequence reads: CSVGDLDGYTF. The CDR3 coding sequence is TGCAGCGTAGGGGACCTCGATGGCTACACCTTC. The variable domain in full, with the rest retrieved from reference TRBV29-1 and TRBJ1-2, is SAVISQKPSRDICQRGTSLTIQCQVDSQVTMMFWYRQQPGQSLTLIATANQGSEATYESGFVIDKFPISRPNLTFSTLTVSNMSPEDSSIYLCSVGDLDGYTFGSGTRLTVV.

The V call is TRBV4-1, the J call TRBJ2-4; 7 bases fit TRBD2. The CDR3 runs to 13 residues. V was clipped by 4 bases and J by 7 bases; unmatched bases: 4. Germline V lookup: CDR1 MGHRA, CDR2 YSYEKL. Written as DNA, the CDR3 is TGCGCCAGCAGCCCCGGGGAGGGGAACATTCAGTACTTC. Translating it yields CASSPGEGNIQYF.

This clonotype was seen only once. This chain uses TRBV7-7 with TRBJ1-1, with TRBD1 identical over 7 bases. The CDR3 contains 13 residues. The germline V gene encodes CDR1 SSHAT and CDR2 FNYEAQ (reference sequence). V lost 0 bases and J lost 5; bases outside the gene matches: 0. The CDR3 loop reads CASSLAQGTEAFF. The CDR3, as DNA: TGTGCCAGCAGCTTAGCACAGGGGACTGAAGCTTTCTTT.

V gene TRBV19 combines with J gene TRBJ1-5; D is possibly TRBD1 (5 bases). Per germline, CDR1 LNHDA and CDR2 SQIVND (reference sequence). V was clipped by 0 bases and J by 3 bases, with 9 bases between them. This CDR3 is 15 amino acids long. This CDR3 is CASSIEGQFNQPQHF. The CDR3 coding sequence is TGTGCCAGTAGTATAGAGGGGCAGTTCAATCAGCCCCAGCATTTT.

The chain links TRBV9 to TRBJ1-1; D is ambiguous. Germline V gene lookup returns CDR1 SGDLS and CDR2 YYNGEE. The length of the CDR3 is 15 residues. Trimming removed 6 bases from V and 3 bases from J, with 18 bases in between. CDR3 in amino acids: CASIWTLKEDTEAFF. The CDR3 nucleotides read TGTGCCAGCATCTGGACCTTAAAGGAGGACACTGAAGCTTTCTTT.

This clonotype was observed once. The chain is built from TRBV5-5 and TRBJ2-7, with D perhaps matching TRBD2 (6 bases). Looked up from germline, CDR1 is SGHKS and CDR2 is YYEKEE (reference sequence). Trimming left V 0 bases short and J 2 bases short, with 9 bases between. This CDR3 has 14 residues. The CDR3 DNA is TGTGCCAGCAGCTTGGCCGCGGGGACCTACGAGCAGTACTTC. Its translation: CASSLAAGTYEQYF.

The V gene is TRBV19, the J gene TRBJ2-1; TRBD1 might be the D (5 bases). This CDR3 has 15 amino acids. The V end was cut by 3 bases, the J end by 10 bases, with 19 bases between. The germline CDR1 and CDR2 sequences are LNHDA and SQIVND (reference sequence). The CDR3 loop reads CASSISRVNSPEQFF. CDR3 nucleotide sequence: TGTGCCAGTAGTATTAGCAGGGTAAATTCTCCAGAGCAGTTCTTC.

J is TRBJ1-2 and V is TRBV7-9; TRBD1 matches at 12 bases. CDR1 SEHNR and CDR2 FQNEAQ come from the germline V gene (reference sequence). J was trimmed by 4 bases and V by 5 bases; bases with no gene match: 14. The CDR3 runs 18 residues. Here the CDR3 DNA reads TGTGCCAGCAGCCGCCCGGGACAGGGGGCTTTTGGTGGCTATGGCTACACCTTC. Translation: CASSRPGQGAFGGYGYTF.

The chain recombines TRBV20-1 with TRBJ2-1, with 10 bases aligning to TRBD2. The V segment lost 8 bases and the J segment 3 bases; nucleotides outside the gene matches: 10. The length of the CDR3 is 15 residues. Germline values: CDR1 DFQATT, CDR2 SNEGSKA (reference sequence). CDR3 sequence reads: CSHERGGPIYNEQFF. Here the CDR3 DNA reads TGCAGTCACGAGCGGGGGGGCCCGATCTACAATGAGCAGTTCTTC.

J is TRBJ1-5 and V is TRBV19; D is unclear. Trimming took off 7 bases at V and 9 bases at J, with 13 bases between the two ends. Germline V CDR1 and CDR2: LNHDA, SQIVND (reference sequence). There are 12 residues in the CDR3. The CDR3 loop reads CASTPAGWPQHF. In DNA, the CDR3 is TGTGCCAGTACTCCCGCCGGGTGGCCCCAGCATTTT.

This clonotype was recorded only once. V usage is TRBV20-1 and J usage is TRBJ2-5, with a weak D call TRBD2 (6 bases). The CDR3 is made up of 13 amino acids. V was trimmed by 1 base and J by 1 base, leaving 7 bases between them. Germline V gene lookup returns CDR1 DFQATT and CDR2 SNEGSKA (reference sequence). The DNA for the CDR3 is TGCAGTGCTAGAGTGGGACTCCAAGAGACCCAGTACTTC. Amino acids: CSARVGLQETQYF.

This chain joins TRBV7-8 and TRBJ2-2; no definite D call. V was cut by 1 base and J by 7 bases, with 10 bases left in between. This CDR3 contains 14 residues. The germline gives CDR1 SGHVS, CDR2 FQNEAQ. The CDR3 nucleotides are TGTGCCAGCAGCTTAGACGATAACCTCGGGGAGCTGTTTTTT. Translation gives CASSLDDNLGELFF. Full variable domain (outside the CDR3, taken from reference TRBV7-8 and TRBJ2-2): GAGVSQSPRYKVAKRGQDVALRCDPISGHVSLFWYQQALGQGPEFLTYFQNEAQLDKSGLPSDRFFAERPEGSVSTLKIQRTQQEDSAVYLCASSLDDNLGELFFGEGSRLTVL.

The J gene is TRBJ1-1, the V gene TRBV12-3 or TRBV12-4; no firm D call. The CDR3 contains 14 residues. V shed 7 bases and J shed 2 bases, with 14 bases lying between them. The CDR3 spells CASTPPGANTEAFF. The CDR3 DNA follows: TGTGCCAGCACCCCGCCTGGCGCTAACACTGAAGCTTTCTTT.